A selection of T cell receptor beta chains follows, all from one sample in a study of shared clonotypes between healthy human individuals. Profiled with immunoSEQ multiplex PCR; TCRdb holds only in-frame clones, not every one. The data show approximately 700,000 clones, with around three quarters seen just once and 1.5% to 2% held by the top ten. The sample consisted of memory CD4+ T cells sorted from blood. The receptors stem from a woman aged 25 to 45 in good health. The CDR3 runs from the conserved cysteine through the conserved F or W. D genes are given only for firm matches. A row's size may be missing; if present it is once, few, many or a size class.

TRBJ1-1 | NA | NA | TRBV29-1 | TGCAGCGTTGAAGGGCCCTCGGGCACTGAAGCTTTCTTT | CSVEGPSGTEAFF
TRBJ1-3 | NA | many | TRBV2 | TGTGCCAGCAGTGGGGTACAGGGAGACACCATATATTTT | CASSGVQGDTIYF
TRBJ2-2 | TRBD2 | NA | TRBV19 | TGTGCCAGTAGTACCACTAGCGGGAGGGACGGCGGCACCGGGGAGCTGTTTTTT | CASSTTSGRDGGTGELFF
TRBJ2-5 | NA | NA | TRBV7-6 | TGTGCCAGCAGTTTACAAGAGACCCAGTACTTC | CASSLQETQYF
TRBJ2-7 | NA | few | TRBV14 | TGTGCCAGCAGCCCGCTAAGGAGAGGAGCCTACGAGCAGTACTTC | CASSPLRRGAYEQYF
TRBJ2-1 | TRBD2 | NA | TRBV5-1 | TGCGCCAGCAGCATAGCGGGAGGATACAATGAGCAGTTCTTC | CASSIAGGYNEQFF
TRBJ1-1 | NA | NA | TRBV5-1 | TGCGCCAGCAGCTTGGGAGGGGAGAGGACTGAAGCTTTCTTT | CASSLGGERTEAFF
TRBJ2-1 | TRBD2 | NA | TRBV4-1 | TGCGCCAGCAGCCAAGATAGCGGGACGGGAGGGCCGCGGAATGAGCAGTTCTTC | CASSQDSGTGGPRNEQFF
TRBJ2-7 | NA | NA | TRBV27 | TGTGCCAGCAGTAGGCCCCCGACTCGGGAGCAGTACTTC | CASSRPPTREQYF
TRBJ2-4 | NA | NA | TRBV28 | TGTGCCAGCAGTCTACCCGGCCCGGTCAGCATTCAGTACTTC | CASSLPGPVSIQYF
TRBJ2-1 | NA | NA | TRBV6-5 | TGTGCCAGCAGTTACTCCTTCGAGCCGAATGAGCAGTTCTTC | CASSYSFEPNEQFF
TRBJ1-3 | TRBD1 | NA | TRBV19 | TGTGCCAGTAGGTCAGCGGGGACAGGGGCCTCTGGAAACACCATATATTTT | CASRSAGTGASGNTIYF
TRBJ2-2 | TRBD1 | NA | TRBV28 | TGTGCCAGCAAAGGGGGCGCGCGGGACACCGGGGAGCTGTTTTTT | CASKGGARDTGELFF
TRBJ1-3 | NA | NA | TRBV5-1 | TGCGCCAGCTGTTCGGGGACGTTTGGAAACACCATATATTTT | CASCSGTFGNTIYF
TRBJ2-7 | TRBD2 | NA | TRBV30 | TGTGCCTGGGAGCGGGACCACTACGAGCAGTACTTC | CAWERDHYEQYF
TRBJ1-5 | NA | few | TRBV7-6 | TGTGCCAGCAGCCCTCAGCGGGATCAGCCCCAGCATTTT | CASSPQRDQPQHF
TRBJ1-1 | TRBD1 | NA | TRBV19 | TGTGCCAGTTCGGGACAGGGAGGCACTGAAGCTTTCTTT | CASSGQGGTEAFF
TRBJ1-5 | NA | few | TRBV27 | TGTGCCAGCAGTTTAAACAGGGTAGGCAATCAGCCCCAGCATTTT | CASSLNRVGNQPQHF
TRBJ2-7 | NA | NA | TRBV7-8 | TGTGCCAGCAGCTTAGTCGCACGGCTCCCCTACGAGCAGTACTTC | CASSLVARLPYEQYF
TRBJ2-1 | TRBD2 | NA | TRBV14 | TGTGCCAGCAGCCTGGGACTAGCGGGAGGCAGTGAGCAGTTCTTC | CASSLGLAGGSEQFF
TRBJ2-2 | NA | NA | TRBV19 | TGTGCCAGTAGTGCGCGGGTTCAAGGCACCGGGGAGCTGTTTTTT | CASSARVQGTGELFF
TRBJ2-2 | TRBD1 | once | TRBV18 | TGTGCCAGCTCACCTGACAGGGGGCATTCCGGGGAGCTGTTTTTT | CASSPDRGHSGELFF
TRBJ2-3 | TRBD2 | NA | TRBV5-1 | TGCGCCAGCTCCTCCGGGACTAGGACTTCAGATACGCAGTATTTT | CASSSGTRTSDTQYF
TRBJ1-2 | NA | NA | TRBV7-9 | TGTGCCAGCAGCCTCCCCGGACTACGTCTTGGGTATGGCTACACCTTC | CASSLPGLRLGYGYTF
TRBJ2-7 | TRBD1 | NA | TRBV4-1 | TGCGCCAGCAGCCAAGCTTCGGGACAGACCTACGAGCAGTACTTC | CASSQASGQTYEQYF
TRBJ2-3 | NA | NA | TRBV18 | TGTGCCAGCTCACTTGGTTTCCAAAGCCCAGATACGCAGTATTTT | CASSLGFQSPDTQYF
TRBJ2-1 | NA | NA | TRBV2 | TGTGCCAGCAGTGTGGCGCCTGAGCAGTTCTTC | CASSVAPEQFF
TRBJ2-7 | NA | NA | TRBV4-1 | TGCGCCAGCAGCCAAAAGGGAAGCTTTGTGCACGGAGAGCAGTACTTC | CASSQKGSFVHGEQYF
TRBJ2-3 | NA | NA | TRBV29-1 | TGCAGCGTTGATGGCGGTACAGATACGCAGTATTTT | CSVDGGTDTQYF
TRBJ2-7 | TRBD1 | NA | TRBV27 | TGTGCCAGCAGACAACGACTTGGGGACAGGGGTTCGTACGAGCAGTACTTC | CASRQRLGDRGSYEQYF
TRBJ1-2 | NA | once | TRBV19 | TGTGCCAGTAGCAGGGGCGACGGCTATGGCTACACCTTC | CASSRGDGYGYTF
TRBJ1-4 | NA | NA | TRBV5-1 | TGCGCCAGCAGCTTGGTTGGGGCTTCTAATGAAAAACTGTTTTTT | CASSLVGASNEKLFF
TRBJ1-1 | TRBD1 | many | TRBV5-1 | TGCGCCAGCAAGGCTCCAGGCAGGGGGCGAAATAAGAGCACTGAAGCTTTCTTT | CASKAPGRGRNKSTEAFF
TRBJ2-3 | NA | NA | TRBV6-1 | TGTGCCAGCAGTAGCCGGGACCCCAGCACAGATACGCAGTATTTT | CASSSRDPSTDTQYF
TRBJ2-5 | TRBD1 | NA | TRBV7-9 | TGTGCCAGCAGCTTAGTGCCGGGACAGGGTCAGGAGACCCAGTACTTC | CASSLVPGQGQETQYF
TRBJ1-5 | NA | few | TRBV7-8 | TGTGCCAGCAGCCCAGTCAATCAGCCCCAGCATTTT | CASSPVNQPQHF
TRBJ2-7 | TRBD2 | NA | TRBV7-9 | TGTGCCAGCAGCTTAGCGAGCGGGAGGGACTACGAGCAGTACTTC | CASSLASGRDYEQYF
TRBJ2-7 | TRBD1 | NA | TRBV7-9 | TGTGCCAGCAGCGGGACAGGGCCCTACGAGCAGTACTTC | CASSGTGPYEQYF
TRBJ2-7 | NA | NA | TRBV28 | TGTGCCAGCAGTCAAAGAGGCGAGCAGTACTTC | CASSQRGEQYF
TRBJ1-1 | NA | NA | TRBV19 | TGTGCCAGTAGTTACACGGGTCTTAGCATGGGAAACACTGAAGCTTTCTTT | CASSYTGLSMGNTEAFF
TRBJ1-2 | NA | few | TRBV28 | TGTGCCAGCAGTTTAGCGCTTCCGGTGAGTGGCTACACCTTC | CASSLALPVSGYTF
TRBJ1-4 | NA | NA | TRBV9 | TGTGCCAGCAGCGTAGGTCAGCAGGCAACTAATGAAAAACTGTTTTTT | CASSVGQQATNEKLFF
TRBJ2-7 | NA | NA | TRBV18 | TGTGCCAGCTCAAGCGGCCATCCCTACGAGCAGTACTTC | CASSSGHPYEQYF
TRBJ2-2 | TRBD2 | NA | TRBV7-2 | TGTGCCAGCAGCTTAGCTGGGACTAGGAGGACCGGGGAGCTGTTTTTT | CASSLAGTRRTGELFF
TRBJ2-2 | NA | NA | TRBV9 | TGTGCCAGCAGCGTAGTAGGGGGGGACACCGGGGAGCTGTTTTTT | CASSVVGGDTGELFF
TRBJ2-2 | NA | NA | TRBV27 | TGTGCCAGCCCTGGGGCAGGGGTAAGGGGAGGGACGCTGTTTTTT | CASPGAGVRGGTLFF
TRBJ2-7 | TRBD1 | NA | TRBV7-6 | TGTGCCAGCAGTCAAGACAGGGGGTATTCCTACGAGCAGTACTTC | CASSQDRGYSYEQYF
TRBJ2-7 | TRBD2 | once | TRBV28 | TGTGCCAGCAGTTTTATCGGGCTGGGGACTAGCGGGACCATAAAGTCGGGCGAGCAGTACTTC | CASSFIGLGTSGTIKSGEQYF
TRBJ2-7 | NA | NA | TRBV6-1 | TGTGCCAGCAGTCGTGGATACGAGCAGTACTTC | CASSRGYEQYF
TRBJ2-5 | TRBD2 | NA | TRBV7-2 | TGTGCCAGCAGCTTCGGGAGGGCGGGCGAGACCCAGTACTTC | CASSFGRAGETQYF
TRBJ2-5 | NA | NA | TRBV30 | TGTGCCTGGAGCGTTCGCGGACTCCAAGAGACCCAGTACTTC | CAWSVRGLQETQYF
TRBJ2-5 | NA | NA | TRBV2 | TGTGCCACCGCTCGCCGGGGGCCGGCACTTCCCCAGTACTTC | CATARRGPALPQYF
TRBJ1-2 | NA | NA | TRBV5-1 | TGCGCCAGCAGCCAGGACACCTATGGCTACACCTTC | CASSQDTYGYTF